Sequencing of this T cell receptor (beta chain) was carried out in a study of blood T cells in healthy people across ages. Every donor contributed approximately 10 milliliters of peripheral blood by blood draw. The CDR3 is 18 residues long. Germline V gives CDR1 MNHNS, CDR2 SASEGT. A sample-barcoded 5' primer and a J-beta primer mix were used in a second PCR of roughly 6 to 11 cycles. TCRdb analysed the 5' RACE reads with MiXCR anew, one entry per CDR3 protein. The sample records roughly 800,000 distinct CDR3 sequences, roughly 25% being singletons. These same data were also listed under a study on T cells of mothers and their children. That investigation notes: The study obtained over 9.5 million TCR beta CDR3 reads per mother and 3 million to 3.5 million per child.

The specimen was blood. V gene TRBV6-1 combines with J gene TRBJ2-5; 8 positions match TRBD2. The J call may be wrong; the DNA end is better matched by TRBJ2-1. The source of this sequence is a boy aged 5-17 years in good health. In nucleotides, the CDR3 is TGTGCCAGCAGTCCGATACTGACCGGGACTAGGGGCTTTGGTGAGCAGTTCTTC. It yields the protein CASSPILTGTRGFGEQFF.